This entry describes one T cell receptor beta chain. The data originate from a study of blood T cell repertoires in COVID-19. Study summary: Researchers got acute and convalescent COVID-19 samples from the United States, Italy and Spain.

The study counted Cohort 3 donors as recovered given two negative PCRs, clearance, or symptom resolution. Looked up from germline, CDR1 is SNHLY and CDR2 is FYNNEI. The V end lost 3 bases, the J end lost 6 bases, and 11 bases lay between the germline ends. CDR3 size: 14 residues. Sequenced by immunoSEQ multiplex PCR; TCRdb stores in-frame clones only, minus some. The table records under 200,000 clones, 80% to 90% of them present only once. The source material was PBMCs or T cells enriched from blood (not recorded which). The receptor's source is a woman between 18 and 29 years old who had recovered from COVID-19. The rearrangement links TRBV2 to TRBJ1-4; D unclear. In nucleotides, the CDR3 is TGTGCCAGCAGTGATATAATTCTTGATGAAAAACTGTTTTTT. The encoded protein is CASSDIILDEKLFF.